This entry describes one TCR beta chain. This clone turned up a few times. This clone's antigen is unknown. No per-base quality is available; no much larger clone lies one base away. The sample comes from a study of T cells in localized non-small cell lung cancer (dated by TCRdb to the early 2020s). Regarding the study in general: The study examined T cell repertoires in a few hundred patients with early-stage NSCLC and compared tumors with uninvolved tumor-adjacent lungs. The cohort was made up of 236 treatment-naive NSCLC patients whose localized lung tumors had been resected. A mean age of around 66 years was recorded for the NSCLC patients, of whom more than 120 were male and 90 to 110 were female.

The immunoSEQ Assay was used to sequence TCR beta CDR3 regions from DNA. The paper's data handling went like this. To compute T cell density, TCR beta template counts were normalized to usable DNA, which was estimated by amplifying housekeeping genes. Using the preseqR package, richness was estimated by extrapolating to 120,000 templates for tissue samples and 400,000 templates for PBMC samples. Clonality was taken to be one minus Pielou's evenness. Tissue-enriched TCRs were identified by differential abundance testing using productive amino-acid clonotypes, minimum total count 5 and alpha 0.1. Repertoire overlap between compartments was quantified with the Jaccard Index and Morisita Overlap Index. GLIPH grouped TCR beta CDR3s together with public tetramer-defined viral CDR3s, and a viral motif had to include at least three viral sequences and show V-gene enrichment. What TCRdb holds here is the immuneACCESS table cut down to in-frame rearrangements. Part of the clones is not present; checked against another copy, under half of the missing clones reflect an unresolved V gene, and the others are unexplained. Clone size and the V and J calls come from that table; the DNA yielded D and trimming. This sample lists fewer than 2,000 clones; approximately 25% were detected once. The ten largest clones represent approximately 13% of the sample.

Uninvolved adjacent lung was obtained at least 2 cm from the tumor margin, and the absence of atypia was confirmed by two independent pathologists. At diagnosis, peripheral blood, uninvolved tumor-adjacent lung and tumor were collected and stored as a combination of fresh-frozen and FFPE material. What the research found in general, with its limitations: Because of the exploratory design, TCR variables were selected using unadjusted p-values without false-discovery rate correction. A median of 57 of the top 100 tumor clones turned up in the paired uninvolved adjacent lung, and some 27 of those clones also ranked among the top 100 of that same adjacent lung. Multi-region tumor sequencing was not performed, so intratumor heterogeneity could not be excluded. Longer overall survival was associated with higher T cell density in blood, whereas shorter survival was associated with higher clonality in adjacent lung. Uninvolved tumor-adjacent lung showed the highest T cell clonality, higher than tumor, which suggests more focused antigenic responses in the adjacent lung.

CDR1 ENHRY and CDR2 SYGVKD are derived from the germline V gene. V loses 4 bases of germline sequence and J loses 4 bases, and the interval between the two ends is 9 bases. The CDR3 goes from the cysteine to the phenylalanine over 13 residues. Here the CDR3 DNA is all that survives: 39 bases in frame from base 1. Material: normal lung tissue next to the tumor, obtained before any cancer treatment. This chain is built from TRBV10-3 and TRBJ2-3; D gene: possibly TRBD2, on 6 matching bases. This TCR was sampled from a woman aged 35-75 years with stage II squamous cell lung carcinoma. This receptor has the CDR3 CAISAGVSDTQYF. The nucleotides are TGTGCCATCAGTGCGGGAGTCTCAGATACGCAGTATTTT.